Presented here are 5 T cell receptor beta chains from one specimen sequenced in a study of CD8+ T cells in alopecia areata. Treatment described: oral pan-JAK inhibitor, 5-10 mg twice daily. Sequencing used cDNA as its template, made by extracting RNA and reverse transcribing it. The repertoire was sequenced with immunoSEQ multiplex PCR; TCRdb's copy has only in-frame clones and lacks some. The sample consists of about 160,000 clones, roughly two thirds of them appearing once. Sequencing was performed on CD4+ T cells sorted from blood, taken at week 4, from a patient treated with tofacitinib. The receptors were gathered from a human donor with alopecia areata.

The chain has TRBV6-5 and TRBJ1-2, with a possible D match to TRBD1 (5 bases). Germline assignment: CDR1 MNHEY and CDR2 SVGAGI. This CDR3 spans 12 amino acids. The germline V and J ends were trimmed by 6 bases and 9 bases, with 14 bases remaining between them. As DNA, the CDR3 is TGTGCCAGCAGCCGGACACTCGCGAGCTACACCTTC. Translating gives CASSRTLASYTF.

In its sample, this clone was seen a few times. J is TRBJ1-6 and V is TRBV6-1, with a weak D call TRBD1 (5 bases). Germline assignment: CDR1 MNHNS and CDR2 SASEGT. This CDR3 is 14 amino acids long. Trimming took 6 bases from V and 7 from J, leaving 13 bases between them. As DNA, the CDR3 is TGTGCCAGCAGGCCGGACGGGGCGAATTCACCCCTCCACTTT. This codes for CASRPDGANSPLHF.

The CDR3 nucleotides read TGCAGCGCTCCGTTAGTGGGAACCGGAGCGGTTAGAATCGCTTTCTTT. As protein: CSAPLVGTGAVRIAFF. V and J are TRBV29-1 and TRBJ1-1, with D hard to call. CDR1 and CDR2 (germline): SQVTM, ANQGSEA. This CDR3 is built from 16 residues. The V end lost 7 bases, the J end lost 11 bases, and 32 bases lay between the germline ends.

This clone was found a few times. The chain employs TRBV15 and TRBJ1-2, with D uncertain. Trimming stripped 1 base from V and 7 bases from J, with 16 bases between. Germline lookup yields CDR1 LNHNV and CDR2 YYDKDF (reference sequence). This CDR3 comprises 15 residues. The CDR3 here is CATSRGPPNARGYTF. CDR3 nucleotide sequence: TGTGCCACCAGCAGAGGTCCCCCAAATGCGCGTGGCTACACCTTC.

Only one count was recorded for this clone. J is TRBJ1-3 and V is TRBV30; D is possibly TRBD1 (6 bases). V was pared by 0 bases and J by 3 bases, with 12 bases between. The CDR3 loop spans 15 amino acids. CDR1 GTSNPN and CDR2 SVGIG come from the germline V gene (reference sequence). DNA for the CDR3: TGTGCCTGGAGTGTACGTTCAGGGGATGGAAACACCATATATTTT. It specifies CAWSVRSGDGNTIYF.